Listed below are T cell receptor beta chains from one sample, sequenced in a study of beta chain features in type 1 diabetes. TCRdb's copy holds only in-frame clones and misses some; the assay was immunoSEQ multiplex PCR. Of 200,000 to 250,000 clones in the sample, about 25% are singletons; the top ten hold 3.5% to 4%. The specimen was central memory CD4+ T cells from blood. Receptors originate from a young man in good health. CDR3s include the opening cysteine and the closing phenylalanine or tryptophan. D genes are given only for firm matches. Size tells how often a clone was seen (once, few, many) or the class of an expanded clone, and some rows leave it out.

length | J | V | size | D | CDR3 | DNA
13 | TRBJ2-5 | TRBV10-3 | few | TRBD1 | CAAGQGAWETQYF | TGTGCCGCTGGTCAGGGGGCCTGGGAGACCCAGTACTTC
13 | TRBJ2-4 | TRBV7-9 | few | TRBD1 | CASSTQGADIQYF | TGTGCCAGCAGTACGCAGGGGGCGGACATTCAGTACTTC
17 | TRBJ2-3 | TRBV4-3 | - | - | CASSRGTPPGNTDTQYF | TGCGCCAGCAGCCGCGGGACACCCCCGGGAAACACAGATACGCAGTATTTT
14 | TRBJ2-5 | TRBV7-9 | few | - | CASSSAGTQETQYF | TGTGCCAGCAGCTCAGCAGGGACCCAAGAGACCCAGTACTTC
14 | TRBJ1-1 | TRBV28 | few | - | CASSLRGKNTEAFF | TGTGCCAGCAGTTTGCGGGGAAAGAACACTGAAGCTTTCTTT
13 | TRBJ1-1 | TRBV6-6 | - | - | CASSDIKEGEAFF | TGTGCCAGCAGCGATATTAAGGAGGGTGAAGCTTTCTTT
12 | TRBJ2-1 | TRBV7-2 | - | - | CARGNSYNEQFF | TGTGCCAGGGGGAACTCCTACAATGAGCAGTTCTTC
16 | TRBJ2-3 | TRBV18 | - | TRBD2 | CASSPEASGRGDTQYF | TGTGCCAGCTCACCGGAGGCTAGCGGGAGAGGTGATACGCAGTATTTT
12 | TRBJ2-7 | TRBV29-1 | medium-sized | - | CSAESKGYEQYF | TGCAGCGCCGAAAGTAAAGGCTACGAGCAGTACTTC
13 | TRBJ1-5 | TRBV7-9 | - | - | CASSLNFPGPQHF | TGTGCCAGCAGCTTAAATTTTCCCGGACCCCAGCATTTT
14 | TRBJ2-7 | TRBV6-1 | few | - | CASSPRTESYEQYF | TGTGCCAGCAGTCCCCGGACGGAATCCTACGAGCAGTACTTC
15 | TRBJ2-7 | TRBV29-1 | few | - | CSVEEEGPGRYEQYF | TGCAGCGTTGAAGAGGAGGGTCCAGGAAGGTACGAGCAGTACTTC
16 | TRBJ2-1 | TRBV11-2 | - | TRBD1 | CASSTSGQGTGNEQFF | TGTGCCAGCAGCACCTCCGGACAGGGGACCGGGAATGAGCAGTTCTTC
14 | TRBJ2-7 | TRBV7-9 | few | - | CASSLKGTIYEQYF | TGTGCCAGCAGCTTAAAGGGGACAATATACGAGCAGTACTTC
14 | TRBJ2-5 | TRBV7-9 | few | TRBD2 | CASSVGTSGETQYF | TGTGCCAGCAGCGTCGGGACTAGCGGGGAGACCCAGTACTTC
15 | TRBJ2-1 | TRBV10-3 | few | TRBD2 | CAIEGGRARGNEQFF | TGTGCCATCGAGGGCGGGAGGGCCAGAGGCAATGAGCAGTTCTTC
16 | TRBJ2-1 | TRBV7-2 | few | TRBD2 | CASSLATSGAYNEQFF | TGTGCCAGCAGCTTAGCCACTAGCGGGGCCTACAATGAGCAGTTCTTC
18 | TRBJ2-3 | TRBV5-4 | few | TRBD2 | CASSLTATTSISTDTQYF | TGTGCCAGCAGCTTAACTGCCACGACTAGCATAAGCACAGATACGCAGTATTTT
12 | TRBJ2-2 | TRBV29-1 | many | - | CSGRYVTGELFF | TGCAGCGGCCGATACGTGACCGGGGAGCTGTTTTTT
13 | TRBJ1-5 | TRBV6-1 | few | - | CATTGLSNQPQHF | TGTGCCACAACAGGGCTCAGCAATCAGCCCCAGCATTTT
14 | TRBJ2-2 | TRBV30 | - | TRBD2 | CAWSTSGNTGELFF | TGTGCCTGGAGTACTAGCGGAAACACCGGGGAGCTGTTTTTT
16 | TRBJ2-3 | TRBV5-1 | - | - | CASSLTNRPSTDTQYF | TGCGCCAGCAGCTTGACAAACAGGCCCAGCACAGATACGCAGTATTTT
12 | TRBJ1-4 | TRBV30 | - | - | CAYAGLGEKLFF | TGTGCCTATGCAGGTTTGGGTGAAAAACTGTTTTTT
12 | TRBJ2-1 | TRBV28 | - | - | CASSLMGNEQFF | TGTGCCAGCAGTTTAATGGGAAATGAGCAGTTCTTC
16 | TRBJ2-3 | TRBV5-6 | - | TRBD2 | CASSLGLAALTDTQYF | TGTGCCAGCAGCCTGGGACTAGCGGCCCTCACAGATACGCAGTATTTT
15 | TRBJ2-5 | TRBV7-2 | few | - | CASSPGATLQETQYF | TGTGCCAGCAGCCCCGGCGCTACACTACAAGAGACCCAGTACTTC
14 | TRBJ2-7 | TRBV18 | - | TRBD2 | CASSPLAGENEQYF | TGTGCCAGCTCACCTCTAGCGGGAGAGAACGAGCAGTACTTC
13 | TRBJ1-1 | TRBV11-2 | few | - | CASTPGNRGGAFF | TGTGCCAGCACCCCCGGGAATAGGGGGGGAGCTTTCTTT
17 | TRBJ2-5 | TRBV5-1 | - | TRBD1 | CASRPTGTGGAGETQYF | TGCGCCAGCAGGCCGACCGGGACAGGGGGCGCAGGGGAGACCCAGTACTTC
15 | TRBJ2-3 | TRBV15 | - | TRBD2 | CATSPGGLSTDTQYF | TGTGCCACCAGCCCGGGAGGGCTTAGCACAGATACGCAGTATTTT
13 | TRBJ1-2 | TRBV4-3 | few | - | CASSPNVNYGYTF | TGCGCCAGCAGTCCAAACGTGAACTATGGCTACACCTTC
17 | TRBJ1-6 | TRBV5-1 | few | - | CASSLFTSGDVNSPLHF | TGCGCCAGCAGCTTGTTCACATCCGGGGACGTTAATTCACCCCTCCACTTT
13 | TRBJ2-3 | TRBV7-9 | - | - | CASSTQQGGTQYF | TGTGCCAGCAGCACCCAACAGGGCGGTACGCAGTATTTT
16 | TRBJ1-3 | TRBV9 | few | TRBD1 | CASSATGPSSGNTIYF | TGTGCCAGCAGCGCGACAGGGCCAAGCTCTGGAAACACCATATATTTT
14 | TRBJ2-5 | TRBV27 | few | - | CASSLRGPGETQYF | TGTGCCAGCAGTCTCCGAGGGCCAGGGGAGACCCAGTACTTC
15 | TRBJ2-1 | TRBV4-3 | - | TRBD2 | CASSQTSGRTNEQFF | TGCGCCAGCAGCCAAACTAGCGGGAGGACCAATGAGCAGTTCTTC
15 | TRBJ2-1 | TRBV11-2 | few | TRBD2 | CASSLDAGGINEQFF | TGTGCCAGCAGCTTAGACGCGGGAGGGATCAATGAGCAGTTCTTC
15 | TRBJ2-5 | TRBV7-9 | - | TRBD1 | CASSLQTGGQETQYF | TGTGCCAGCAGCCTACAGACAGGGGGACAAGAGACCCAGTACTTC
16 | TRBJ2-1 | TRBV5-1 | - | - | CASRAELPISYNEQFF | TGCGCCAGCAGGGCAGAGCTTCCTATCTCCTACAATGAGCAGTTCTTC
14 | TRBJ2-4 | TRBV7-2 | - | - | CASSNRGAKNIQYF | TGTGCCAGCAGCAACCGGGGAGCCAAAAACATTCAGTACTTC
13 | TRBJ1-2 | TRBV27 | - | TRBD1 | CASSQGAYYGYTF | TGTGCCAGCAGTCAGGGGGCGTACTATGGCTACACCTTC